These 24 T cell receptor beta chains share one sample of origin, sequenced in a study of blood T cell repertoires in COVID-19. The repertoire was sequenced with immunoSEQ multiplex PCR; TCRdb's copy has only in-frame clones and lacks some. The repertoire holds approximately 500,000 clones, with 70% to 90% as singletons. Sequencing was carried out using peripheral blood. Receptor source: a human donor in a cohort sampled during active COVID-19.

V and J are TRBV10-3 and TRBJ2-7; 7 positions agree with TRBD1. V was clipped by 4 bases and J by 2 bases; unmatched bases: 8. Germline CDR1 and CDR2: ENHRY and SYGVKD. The CDR3 consists of 15 residues. CDR3 DNA: TGTGCCATCAGTGGAGGGGGCATTCTTCCCTACGAGCAGTACTTC. Protein sequence: CAISGGGILPYEQYF.

V is TRBV6-5 and J is TRBJ2-5; 13 positions agree with TRBD2. V was clipped by 4 bases and J by 4 bases; unmatched bases: 3. Germline-derived CDR1 and CDR2 are MNHEY and SVGAGI. The CDR3 runs to 15 residues. The DNA for the CDR3 is TGTGCCAGCAGTTGGACTAGCGGGAGTGGAGAGACCCAGTACTTC. Its protein product is CASSWTSGSGETQYF.

The CDR3 DNA sequence: TGTGCCAGCAGTTTACGGACCGGGACAACTGGAAAACTGTTTTTT. Amino acids: CASSLRTGTTGKLFF. V is TRBV28 and J is TRBJ1-4, with D possibly TRBD1 on 6 matching bases. Germline V gene lookup returns CDR1 MDHEN and CDR2 SYDVKM. This CDR3 comprises 15 residues. V shed 2 bases and J shed 10 bases, with 17 bases lying between them.

This clone came up once. The identical CDR3 is also encoded by other nucleotide sequences in the sample. The chain couples TRBV7-3 to TRBJ1-1, with D hard to call. The CDR3 is 13 amino acids. V was trimmed by 5 bases and J by 0 bases, leaving 7 bases between them. CDR1 SGHTA and CDR2 FQGTGA come from the germline V gene. The CDR3 is CASSLSLNTEAFF. The CDR3 DNA reads TGTGCCAGCAGCCTTAGTTTGAACACTGAAGCTTTCTTT.

The chain joins TRBV7-8 to TRBJ1-1; 8 bases fit TRBD1. V shed 5 bases, J shed 7 bases, and the junction held 12 bases outside the gene matches. Germline V CDR1 and CDR2: SGHVS, FQNEAQ. This CDR3 contains 15 residues. In DNA form, the CDR3 reads TGTGCCAGCAGCCGCCAAGGACAGGGCGACGATGAAGCTTTCTTT. It encodes CASSRQGQGDDEAFF.

The chain joins TRBV7-9 to TRBJ2-7; no clear D gene. Germline V gives CDR1 SEHNR, CDR2 FQNEAQ (reference sequence). The CDR3 is 14 residues long. The V gene lost 1 base and the J gene lost 5 bases, with 12 bases spanning the gap. The DNA of the CDR3 is TGTGCCAGCAGCTTAGTCGAGGCGGAACACGAGCAGTACTTC. Its protein is CASSLVEAEHEQYF. Based on the CDR3 plus reference TRBV7-9 and TRBJ2-7, the full variable domain is DTGVSQNPRHKITKRGQNVTFRCDPISEHNRLYWYRQTLGQGPEFLTYFQNEAQLEKSRLLSDRFSAERPKGSFSTLEIQRTEQGDSAMYLCASSLVEAEHEQYFGPGTRLTVT.

J is TRBJ2-7 and V is TRBV19; 7 positions agree with TRBD1. The CDR3 spans 12 residues. The germline V gene has CDR1 LNHDA and CDR2 SQIVND (reference sequence). Trimming at V came to 5 bases and at J to 9 bases, leaving 7 bases not matched to a gene. CDR3 in amino acids: CASSGRDRVQYF. For the CDR3, the DNA is TGTGCCAGTAGTGGGCGAGACAGGGTGCAGTACTTC.

The chain combines TRBV7-2 with TRBJ1-2, with 10 positions matching TRBD1. V was clipped by 1 base and J by 3 bases; unmatched bases: 2. The CDR3 loop spans 15 amino acids. Germline loops: CDR1 SGHTA, CDR2 FQGNSA. In DNA form, the CDR3 reads TGTGCCAGCAGCTTAGGGGGGACAGGGGACTATGGCTACACCTTC. It yields the protein CASSLGGTGDYGYTF.

V is TRBV6-5 and J is TRBJ2-3; TRBD2 matches at 7 bases. There are 14 residues in the CDR3. J gave up 6 bases and V 0 bases, and 3 bases lay outside the gene matches. Germline V gene lookup returns CDR1 MNHEY and CDR2 SVGAGI. The CDR3 nucleotides read TGTGCCAGCAGTTACTCGGGGGGGTTCGATACGCAGTATTTT. Its protein product is CASSYSGGFDTQYF.

This clone was seen just once. The chain uses TRBV5-8 and TRBJ1-2; D gene unclear. Germline V gives CDR1 SGHTS, CDR2 YDEGEE. The germline V and J ends were trimmed by 2 bases and 8 bases, with 13 bases remaining between them. The CDR3 runs to 13 residues. This CDR3 reads CASSFSVTHGYTF. DNA of the CDR3: TGTGCCAGCAGCTTTTCAGTCACCCACGGCTACACCTTC.

V is TRBV13 and J is TRBJ2-3; 7 nucleotides match TRBD1. V was pared by 2 bases and J by 5 bases, with 4 bases of the junction left unmatched. Per germline, CDR1 PRHDT and CDR2 FYEKMQ (reference sequence). The CDR3 runs 14 residues. CDR3 sequence reads: CASSLRTGKDTQYF. CDR3 nucleotides: TGTGCCAGCAGCTTACGGACAGGTAAAGATACGCAGTATTTT.

This clone was seen only once. The genes are TRBV18 and TRBJ1-5, with D unclear. The ends were cut back, 2 bases at V and 2 bases at J, with 25 bases in the middle. This CDR3 comprises 20 residues. The germline V gene has CDR1 KGHSH and CDR2 LQKENI. The CDR3 nucleotides read TGTGCCAGCTCACCAAGAAGTGGCAGAACCCTAGATTTTGGCAATCAGCCCCAGCATTTT. Amino acids: CASSPRSGRTLDFGNQPQHF.

The chain couples TRBV2 to TRBJ2-1; TRBD2 matches 12 bases. This CDR3 has 15 residues. CDR1 and CDR2 from the germline V gene are SNHLY and FYNNEI. V lost 8 bases, J lost 7 bases, and 9 bases stayed unmatched. In nucleotides, the CDR3 is TGTGCCAGCCGGAGACTAGCGGGAGTTCCGAATGAGCAGTTCTTC. Protein: CASRRLAGVPNEQFF.

The rearrangement links TRBV9 to TRBJ2-2; perhaps TRBD1 as D (6 bases). The CDR3 is 16 amino acids. Trimming left V 3 bases short and J 0 bases short, with 12 bases between. Germline CDR1 is SGDLS and CDR2 is YYNGEE. The CDR3 loop reads CASSAGTLANTGELFF. For the CDR3, the DNA is TGTGCCAGCAGCGCGGGGACACTAGCGAACACCGGGGAGCTGTTTTTT. The whole variable domain, remainder taken from reference TRBV9 and TRBJ2-2, is DSGVTQTPKHLITATGQRVTLRCSPRSGDLSVYWYQQSLDQGLQFLIQYYNGEERAKGNILERFSAQQFPDLHSELNLSSLELGDSALYFCASSAGTLANTGELFFGEGSRLTVL.

The J gene is TRBJ2-1, the V gene TRBV3-1 (or the pseudogene TRBV3-2); TRBD1 agrees at 12 bases. The CDR3 has 18 residues. V gave up 3 bases and J gave up 3 bases; unmatched junction bases: 9. Per germline, CDR1 LGHDT and CDR2 YNNKEL (reference sequence). The CDR3 region is CASSQGGQGAALYNEQFF. The CDR3 DNA follows: TGTGCCAGCAGCCAGGGGGGACAGGGGGCTGCTCTCTACAATGAGCAGTTCTTC.

The chain carries TRBV11-2 and TRBJ2-7, with D possibly matching TRBD2 (5 bases). The CDR3 has 14 amino acids. V lost 5 bases and J 4 bases, leaving 15 bases between the germline ends. Germline V CDR1 and CDR2: SGHAT, FQNNGV. Here the CDR3 reads CASSTVGSWYEQYF. CDR3 sequence (DNA): TGTGCCAGCAGCACAGTTGGGAGTTGGTACGAGCAGTACTTC. The full variable domain, with the rest looked up from reference TRBV11-2 and TRBJ2-7, is EAGVAQSPRYKIIEKRQSVAFWCNPISGHATLYWYQQILGQGPKLLIQFQNNGVVDDSQLPKDRFSAERLKGVDSTLKIQPAKLEDSAVYLCASSTVGSWYEQYFGPGTRLTVT.

This chain connects TRBV28 to TRBJ1-6; no clear D gene. CDR3 length equals 14 residues. Per germline, CDR1 MDHEN and CDR2 SYDVKM. V was clipped by 7 bases and J by 7 bases, with 14 bases between them. CDR3 sequence reads: CASTLAVGNSPLHF. CDR3 nucleotide sequence: TGTGCCAGCACCCTTGCGGTCGGAAATTCACCCCTCCACTTT.

This sequence joins TRBV5-8 and TRBJ2-1; 10 bases map to TRBD2. V shed 7 bases, J shed 1 base, and the junction held 8 bases outside the gene matches. This CDR3 comprises 16 residues. Germline loops: CDR1 SGHTS, CDR2 YDEGEE. The CDR3 loop is CASAPSGSTSYNEQFF. In DNA, the CDR3 is TGTGCCAGCGCCCCTAGCGGGAGCACATCCTACAATGAGCAGTTCTTC.

The V and J genes are TRBV9 and TRBJ2-3, with unresolved D. Trimming removed 2 bases from V and 5 bases from J, with 21 bases in between. The V gene's germline CDR1 is SGDLS and CDR2 YYNGEE. The CDR3 has 17 amino acids. This CDR3 reads CASSVFSTPRLGDTQYF. The CDR3 DNA reads as TGTGCCAGCAGCGTTTTTAGCACTCCCCGCCTAGGAGATACGCAGTATTTT.

The chain employs TRBV19 and TRBJ1-1; TRBD1 matches at 8 bases. Germline assignment: CDR1 LNHDA and CDR2 SQIVND (reference sequence). The V segment lost 5 bases and the J segment 4 bases; nucleotides outside the gene matches: 6. This CDR3 is built from 14 residues. The CDR3 loop reads CASSFGTGRTEAFF. CDR3 coding DNA: TGTGCCAGTAGTTTCGGGACAGGACGCACTGAAGCTTTCTTT.

The V gene is TRBV18, the J gene TRBJ2-5; perhaps TRBD2 as D (5 bases). Deletions cut 2 bases from V and 4 bases from J, with 14 bases between. The V gene's germline CDR1 is KGHSH and CDR2 LQKENI. The CDR3 sequence is 15 residues long. The CDR3 nucleotides read TGTGCCAGCTCACCATATTGGAGACGGGGAGAGACCCAGTACTTC. Translation gives CASSPYWRRGETQYF.

This rearrangement joins TRBV5-6 to TRBJ1-2; 10 positions agree with TRBD1. The germline V gene has CDR1 SGHDT and CDR2 YYEEEE. The CDR3 is 16 residues long. Losses at the gene ends were 4 bases for V and 3 bases for J; bases not matched to a gene: 9. The CDR3 is CASSPGTGAFHYGYTF. CDR3 in DNA: TGTGCCAGCAGCCCTGGGACAGGGGCTTTTCACTATGGCTACACCTTC.

This clone has a handful of counts. The chain employs TRBV6-2 or TRBV6-3 and TRBJ2-7; a weak D match, TRBD2 (6 bases). V was cut by 2 bases and J by 4 bases, with 15 bases left in between. CDR1 and CDR2 (germline): MNHEY, SVGEGT. CDR3 length: 15 amino acids. CDR3 in amino acids: CASSYVRPGAYEQYF. In DNA form, the CDR3 reads TGTGCCAGCAGTTACGTTAGACCGGGAGCTTACGAGCAGTACTTC.

The chain couples TRBV5-8 to TRBJ1-5; D is ambiguous. The CDR3 is 16 amino acids. V lost 5 bases and J lost 0, with 15 bases in between. CDR1 is SGHTS and CDR2 is YDEGEE in the germline V gene. CDR3 region: CASSPLRYYSNQPQHF. The CDR3 coding sequence is TGTGCCAGCAGTCCCCTCCGCTACTATAGCAATCAGCCCCAGCATTTT.